These T cell receptor beta chains were read from a single sample in a study of human T cells and chemical hapten exposure. MiXCR was run by TCRdb on the RACE reads, yielding one entry per CDR3 protein. The repertoire consists of roughly 200,000 distinct CDR3 sequences, with about 25% occurring once and the leading ten covering 2% to 2.5%. The sample consisted of whole blood, taken in connection with sensitization to the hapten diphenylcyclopropenone (DPC). The receptor source for this set is a woman between 40 and 55 years old with alopecia areata. Some clones in this sample may be carry-over from other donors' samples. Both conserved end residues are part of each CDR3. D genes are given only for firm matches. Size values are once, few and many counts, or a class for expanded clones, and some rows have none.

j_call d_call clone_size v_call cdr3_aa cdr3_nt
TRBJ2-2 - many TRBV21-1 CASSKELGEGDTGELFF TGTGCCAGCAGCAAAGAGTTGGGGGAAGGGGACACCGGGGAGCTGTTTTTT
TRBJ2-4 - many TRBV10-3 CAISEGPPRDIQYF TGTGCCATCAGTGAGGGGCCCCCCAGAGACATTCAGTACTTC
TRBJ2-1 TRBD1 - TRBV12-3/TRBV12-4 CASSDTGTGTYNEQFF TGTGCCAGCAGTGATACCGGGACAGGGACGTACAATGAGCAGTTCTTC
TRBJ1-1 - - TRBV9 CASSVAQPGTEAFF TGTGCCAGCAGCGTAGCCCAGCCGGGAACTGAAGCTTTCTTT
TRBJ2-1 TRBD2 few TRBV6-1 CASGTSGIGEQFF TGTGCCAGCGGGACTAGCGGGATCGGGGAGCAGTTCTTC
TRBJ2-2 - few TRBV4-2 CASSTTMRANTGELFF TGTGCCAGCAGCACCACCATGAGAGCGAACACCGGGGAGCTGTTTTTT
TRBJ1-1 - - TRBV28 CASSLYTGNTEAFF TGTGCCAGCAGTTTATACACAGGGAACACTGAAGCTTTCTTT
TRBJ2-7 - few TRBV4-3 CASSQDEGQRYEQYF TGCGCCAGCAGCCAAGATGAGGGGCAGCGATACGAGCAGTACTTC
TRBJ2-5 - many TRBV20-1 CSARTGLQYF TGCAGTGCTAGAACGGGACTCCAGTACTTC
TRBJ2-2 - - TRBV30 CAWSAALLSAGELFF TGTGCCTGGAGTGCCGCCTTACTAAGTGCCGGGGAGCTGTTTTTT
TRBJ2-2 - few TRBV4-3 CASSQVGGFGGPSTGELFF TGCGCCAGCAGCCAAGTTGGGGGTTTCGGAGGGCCAAGCACCGGGGAGCTGTTTTTT
TRBJ1-2 - few TRBV27 CASSLRGYDGYTF TGTGCCAGCAGTTTAAGGGGATACGATGGCTACACCTTC
TRBJ2-5 TRBD1 many TRBV6-2/TRBV6-3 CASSYSRDRGWQETQYF TGTGCCAGCAGTTACTCCCGGGACAGGGGATGGCAAGAGACCCAGTACTTC
TRBJ1-1 - - TRBV6-2/TRBV6-3 CASTRGLAEAFF TGTGCCAGCACTAGAGGGTTGGCTGAAGCTTTCTTT
TRBJ1-4 - many TRBV20-1 CSARGAGGGGEKLFF TGCAGTGCTAGAGGGGCGGGAGGTGGTGGTGAAAAACTGTTTTTT
TRBJ1-1 TRBD1 few TRBV6-2/TRBV6-3 CASSYPTGQNTEAFF TGTGCCAGCAGTTACCCGACAGGGCAGAACACTGAAGCTTTCTTT
TRBJ2-5 - - TRBV6-5 CASSYSFLGQETQYF TGTGCCAGCAGTTACTCGTTCCTGGGACAAGAGACCCAGTACTTC
TRBJ2-1 - - TRBV6-5 CASSGRDASSYNEQFF TGTGCCAGCAGTGGACGGGACGCCAGCTCCTACAATGAGCAGTTCTTC